The 25 T cell receptor beta chains given below trace back to one sample, sequenced in a study of cytomegalovirus exposure and HLA in healthy donors. The PCR contained 60 Vbeta and 13 Jbeta primers. Sequencing used immunoSEQ multiplex PCR; TCRdb keeps in-frame clones, though not all of them. Of 110,000 to 150,000 clones in the sample, approximately 68% were seen once. What was sequenced was PBMCs. These receptors were collected from a man in his forties in good health and CMV-seronegative.

V is TRBV2 and J is TRBJ2-5; TRBD1 is a possible D gene (5 bases). The CDR3 covers 13 residues. CDR1 is SNHLY, CDR2 FYNNEI, per germline. The germline V and J ends were trimmed by 6 bases and 5 bases, with 13 bases remaining between them. Here the CDR3 DNA reads TGTGCCAGCAGGACAGACTGGCGTGAGACCCAGTACTTC. Translating gives CASRTDWRETQYF. The full variable domain, completed using reference TRBV2 and TRBJ2-5, is EPEVTQTPSHQVTQMGQEVILRCVPISNHLYFYWYRQILGQKVEFLVSFYNNEISEKSEIFDDQFSVERPDGSNFTLKIRSTKLEDSAMYFCASRTDWRETQYFGPGTRLLVL.

The table lists this clone with a few counts. The chain employs TRBV6-5 and TRBJ1-1; D unclear. Trimming removed 4 bases from V and 4 bases from J, with 16 bases in between. This CDR3 is built from 15 residues. Per the germline V gene, CDR1 is MNHEY and CDR2 is SVGAGI. CDR3 region: CASSFLATRGTEAFF. The DNA for the CDR3 is TGTGCCAGCAGTTTTCTCGCGACCCGGGGCACTGAAGCTTTCTTT.

The genes are TRBV2 and TRBJ1-2; TRBD1 matches at 7 bases. The V segment lost 0 bases and the J segment 1 base; nucleotides outside the gene matches: 2. This CDR3 comprises 15 residues. Germline values: CDR1 SNHLY, CDR2 FYNNEI. The CDR3 DNA sequence: TGTGCCAGCAGTGAAGCGGGACAGAATAACTATGGCTACACCTTC. Protein sequence: CASSEAGQNNYGYTF. Combining the CDR3 with reference TRBV2 and TRBJ1-2 gives the whole variable domain EPEVTQTPSHQVTQMGQEVILRCVPISNHLYFYWYRQILGQKVEFLVSFYNNEISEKSEIFDDQFSVERPDGSNFTLKIRSTKLEDSAMYFCASSEAGQNNYGYTFGSGTRLTVV.

This clone was found once. The CDR3 reads CASSYSRGPEQFF. CDR3 nucleotide sequence: TGTGCCAGCAGTTACTCGAGGGGGCCTGAGCAGTTCTTC. The gene calls are TRBV6-5 and TRBJ2-1, with 7 nucleotides matching TRBD1. The CDR3 is 13 residues long. The V gene's germline CDR1 is MNHEY and CDR2 SVGAGI. Unmatched junction bases numbered 2, after V lost 0 bases and J lost 9 bases.

The chain joins TRBV4-1 to TRBJ2-2, with a tentative D call TRBD1 (5 bases). V lost 1 base and J 6 bases, leaving 12 bases between the germline ends. CDR1 MGHRA and CDR2 YSYEKL come from the germline V gene. The CDR3 extends over 15 amino acids. CDR3 in amino acids: CASSQAGFDAGELFF. The DNA of the CDR3 is TGCGCCAGCAGCCAAGCAGGGTTCGACGCCGGGGAGCTGTTTTTT.

The gene calls are TRBV2 and TRBJ2-1; 10 nucleotides agree with TRBD2. CDR3 length equals 21 residues. V lost 0 bases and J lost 7; bases outside the gene matches: 21. Germline CDR1 SNHLY, CDR2 FYNNEI. In DNA, the CDR3 is TGTGCCAGCAGTGAAGCGGGAGGCACACTTCCAAGCGGGAGGGGAGGTAATGAGCAGTTCTTC. Protein sequence: CASSEAGGTLPSGRGGNEQFF.

The chain links TRBV7-2 to TRBJ2-2; D ambiguous. The V end lost 4 bases, the J end lost 3 bases, and 12 bases lay between the germline ends. Per germline, CDR1 SGHTA and CDR2 FQGNSA. There are 15 residues in the CDR3. CDR3: CASSWRPGDTGELFF. CDR3 bases: TGTGCCAGCAGCTGGCGCCCAGGCGACACCGGGGAGCTGTTTTTT.

This chain joins TRBV19 and TRBJ1-5; D is undetermined. Looked up from germline, CDR1 is LNHDA and CDR2 is SQIVND (reference sequence). The CDR3 runs 16 residues. The V and J ends lost 2 bases and 4 bases respectively, with 15 bases between them. The CDR3 region is CASSIRAVLGNQPQHF. CDR3 coding DNA: TGTGCCAGTAGTATACGAGCGGTCTTGGGGAATCAGCCCCAGCATTTT.

Details on this clone: Relative to the germline gene, one junction end is altered; a read error may explain this. V gene TRBV7-9 combines with J gene TRBJ1-1; 9 bases map to TRBD1. The CDR3 has 16 amino acids. Per germline, CDR1 SEHNR and CDR2 FQNEAQ (reference sequence). In DNA form, the CDR3 reads TGTTCCAGCAGCCCGCACAGGGGGCTCGGGAACACTGAAGCTTTCTTT. As protein: CSSSPHRGLGNTEAFF.

The chain links TRBV7-9 to TRBJ2-1; possible D gene TRBD2, 5 bases. Per germline, CDR1 SEHNR and CDR2 FQNEAQ (reference sequence). The CDR3 is 13 amino acids. Trimming left V 7 bases short and J 8 bases short, with 15 bases between. DNA of the CDR3: TGTGCCAGCACTCTCGGGGAGTTCGATGAGCAGTTCTTC. It is translated as CASTLGEFDEQFF.

The chain has TRBV5-5 and TRBJ2-7; 7 nucleotides align to TRBD1. Looked up from germline, CDR1 is SGHKS and CDR2 is YYEKEE (reference sequence). CDR3 size: 13 residues. V was clipped by 4 bases and J by 7 bases; unmatched bases: 8. Here the CDR3 DNA reads TGTGCCAGCAGCAAGGACAGGAGAAGGGAGCAGTACTTC. Amino acids: CASSKDRRREQYF.

The rearrangement links TRBV7-9 to TRBJ2-7; the match to TRBD2 covers 7 bases. The CDR3 has 15 amino acids. V was clipped by 0 bases and J by 2 bases; unmatched bases: 4. Germline values: CDR1 SEHNR, CDR2 FQNEAQ (reference sequence). CDR3 loop: CASSLASGPTYEQYF. In DNA, the CDR3 is TGTGCCAGCAGCTTAGCTAGCGGGCCAACCTACGAGCAGTACTTC.

On this clone itself: This same CDR3 is encoded by further DNA sequences in the sample. The chain has TRBV18 and TRBJ2-7; D uncertain. V shed 6 bases and J shed 0 bases, with 6 bases lying between them. The CDR3 sequence is 12 residues long. Germline assignment: CDR1 KGHSH and CDR2 LQKENI. The CDR3 DNA sequence: TGTGCCAGCTCCCCTAGCTCCTACGAGCAGTACTTC. It translates to CASSPSSYEQYF.

The chain couples TRBV7-8 to TRBJ1-4; possibly TRBD1 for D (6 bases). The CDR3 sequence is 16 residues long. V lost 5 bases to trimming and J lost 5 bases, with 18 bases between them. The germline V gene encodes CDR1 SGHVS and CDR2 FQNEAQ. CDR3 in DNA: TGTGCCAGCAGCCCCCGACGAGGACAGCCCAATGAAAAACTGTTTTTT. Its translation is CASSPRRGQPNEKLFF.

This chain links TRBV5-1 with TRBJ1-4; 7 bases match TRBD1. Trimming took 4 bases from V and 7 from J; bases not matched to a gene: 10. This CDR3 is 15 amino acids long. Germline lookup yields CDR1 SGHRS and CDR2 YFSETQ. Written as DNA, the CDR3 is TGCGCCAGCAGCAACGACAGGGTGCGGGGTGAAAAACTGTTTTTT. This encodes CASSNDRVRGEKLFF.

This clone was recorded only once. The chain employs TRBV10-1 and TRBJ2-6; D not resolved. The CDR3 is 13 amino acids. Trimming shortened V by 6 bases and J by 1 base, and 4 bases separated the two germline ends. The germline V gene encodes CDR1 WNHNN and CDR2 SYGVQD (reference sequence). DNA of the CDR3: TGCGCCAGCAGCCAGTCTGGGGCCAACGTCCTGACTTTC. Its protein product is CASSQSGANVLTF.

The genes are TRBV2 and TRBJ2-1, with a tentative D call TRBD1 (5 bases). CDR3 length: 14 amino acids. CDR1 is SNHLY, CDR2 FYNNEI, per germline. Trimming stripped 7 bases from V and 5 bases from J, with 15 bases between. The CDR3 sequence: CASNQGPRNNEQFF. DNA for the CDR3: TGTGCCAGCAATCAGGGCCCTCGGAACAATGAGCAGTTCTTC.

The chain couples TRBV5-1 to TRBJ2-5; D is perhaps TRBD1 (6 bases). CDR3 length: 13 residues. Germline CDR1 is SGHRS and CDR2 is YFSETQ. Deletions cut 5 bases from V and 2 bases from J, with 10 bases between. The CDR3 nucleotides read TGCGCCAGCAGGCAGGGGCTGCAAGAGACCCAGTACTTC. It yields the protein CASRQGLQETQYF.

V usage is TRBV6-1 and J usage is TRBJ2-2, with 7 positions matching TRBD2. The CDR3 contains 14 residues. The V segment lost 5 bases and the J segment 5 bases; nucleotides outside the gene matches: 5. The germline V gene encodes CDR1 MNHNS and CDR2 SASEGT. In DNA form, the CDR3 reads TGTGCCAGCAGTCGGGACTATGGGACCGGGGAGCTGTTTTTT. Protein: CASSRDYGTGELFF.

CDR3 bases: TGTGCCAGCAGCTTGGAGAGCGGGAACGAGCAGTACTTC. This codes for CASSLESGNEQYF. J is TRBJ2-7 and V is TRBV7-2, with TRBD2 identical over 7 bases. Trimming removed 3 bases from V and 5 bases from J; junction bases left unmatched: 4. The CDR3 length is 13 residues. CDR1 SGHTA and CDR2 FQGNSA come from the germline V gene.

V gene TRBV7-2 combines with J gene TRBJ2-7; 9 nucleotides match TRBD2. The CDR3 has 14 residues. From germline, CDR1 is SGHTA and CDR2 FQGNSA. V gave up 3 bases and J gave up 4 bases; unmatched junction bases: 4. The CDR3 loop is CASSFASGIYEQYF. CDR3 sequence (DNA): TGTGCCAGCAGCTTCGCTAGCGGGATATACGAGCAGTACTTC.

This chain links TRBV9 with TRBJ2-5, with a possible D match to TRBD1 (8 bases). The CDR3 has 15 amino acids. Germline values: CDR1 SGDLS, CDR2 YYNGEE. V lost 2 bases and J lost 5, with 16 bases in between. The CDR3 is CASSVGQGGWETQYF. In nucleotides, the CDR3 is TGTGCCAGCAGCGTCGGACAGGGAGGGTGGGAGACCCAGTACTTC.

This chain connects TRBV5-6 to TRBJ1-5, with D possibly being TRBD1 (5 bases). This CDR3 region has 15 residues. CDR1 is SGHDT, CDR2 YYEEEE, per germline. V lost 4 bases, J lost 0 bases, and 11 bases lay in between. The CDR3 here is CASSTGGPSNQPQHF. CDR3 coding DNA: TGTGCCAGCAGCACAGGAGGGCCTAGCAATCAGCCCCAGCATTTT.

The chain couples TRBV4-3 to TRBJ2-7; D is undetermined. The CDR3 runs 13 residues. The germline V gene encodes CDR1 LGHNA and CDR2 YSLEER. Trimming stripped 3 bases from V and 3 bases from J, with 9 bases between. CDR3 in amino acids: CASSQFSGYEQYF. The CDR3 nucleotides are TGCGCCAGCAGCCAGTTCTCGGGCTACGAGCAGTACTTC.

The J gene is TRBJ2-7, the V gene TRBV18; the D is unclear. From germline, CDR1 is KGHSH and CDR2 LQKENI. The length of the CDR3 is 16 residues. V was pared by 4 bases and J by 0 bases, with 16 bases between. The DNA of the CDR3 is TGTGCCAGCTCACTCCCCGCTCAGGTGGGCTCCTACGAGCAGTACTTC. It codes for CASSLPAQVGSYEQYF.